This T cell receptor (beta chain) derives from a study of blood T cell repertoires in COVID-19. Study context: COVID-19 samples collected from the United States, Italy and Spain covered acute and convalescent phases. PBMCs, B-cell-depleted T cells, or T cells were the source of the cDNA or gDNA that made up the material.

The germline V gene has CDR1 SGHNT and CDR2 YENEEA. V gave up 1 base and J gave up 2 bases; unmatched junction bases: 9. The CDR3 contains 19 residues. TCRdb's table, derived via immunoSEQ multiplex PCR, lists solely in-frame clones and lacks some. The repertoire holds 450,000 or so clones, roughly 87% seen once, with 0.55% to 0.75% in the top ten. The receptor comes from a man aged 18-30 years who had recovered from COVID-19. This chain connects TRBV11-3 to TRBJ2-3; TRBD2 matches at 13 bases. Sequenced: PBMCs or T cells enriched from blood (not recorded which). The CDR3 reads CASSLGVLAGGPYTDTQYF. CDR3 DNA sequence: TGTGCCAGCAGCTTAGGCGTACTAGCGGGGGGGCCCTACACAGATACGCAGTATTTT.